This T cell receptor (beta chain) came from a study of blood T cells in healthy people across ages. Overall study: Researchers report that template switching captured about one barcoded beta molecule per two T cells.

The CDR3 runs 16 residues. Losses at the gene ends were 5 bases for V and 4 bases for J; bases not matched to a gene: 15. Germline-derived CDR1 and CDR2 are DFQATT and SNEGSKA (reference sequence). Then a second PCR, running about 6 to 12 cycles, was carried out with a sample-barcoded 5' primer and a J-beta primer mix. TCRdb reprocessed the 5' RACE reads via MiXCR and lists one record per CDR3 protein. The sample has 1.2 million to 1.5 million distinct CDR3 sequences; 59% are singletons. Ranging in age from about 6 to 95, the donors were healthy Caucasian individuals from Russia. Each of the donors had roughly 10 milliliters of peripheral blood drawn into EDTA-treated Vacutainer tubes. Study outcomes and limitations: Greater diversity and more naive CD4+ cells were seen in long-lived donors than in aged donors.

About this clonotype: Its matching antigen is unknown.

The chain couples TRBV20-1 to TRBJ2-3, with TRBD2 matching 7 bases. The sample consisted of blood. This TCR derives from a young man in good health. The CDR3 here is CSAPRVGGRISDTQYF. CDR3 DNA: TGCAGTGCTCCTCGGGTGGGCGGGAGAATCTCAGATACGCAGTATTTT.